The next 32 T cell receptor beta chains were all read from a single sample in a study of T cells in Graves' hyperthyroidism and ophthalmopathy. Researchers amplified the TCR beta CDR3 regions from RNA transcripts. Using the HTBI primer set, a first-round RT-PCR was run on the TCR CDR3. TCRdb re-called the multiplex PCR reads with MiXCR, one entry per CDR3 protein. The sample lists more than 650,000 distinct CDR3 sequences; approximately 15% were seen once. The specimen sequenced was blood. Source of these receptors: a woman between 18 and 29 years old with Graves' hyperthyroidism.

The chain combines TRBV7-2 with TRBJ2-3; D is perhaps TRBD1 (5 bases). Germline V gives CDR1 SGHTA, CDR2 FQGNSA. The V end was cut by 4 bases, the J end by 4 bases, with 15 bases between. The CDR3 covers 15 residues. CDR3 DNA sequence: TGTGCCAGCAGCTCCCCGGACACCCTTTCAGATACGCAGTATTTT. Translated, it gives CASSSPDTLSDTQYF.

This clonotype has a handful of counts. The gene calls are TRBV19 and TRBJ2-7; TRBD2 matches at 10 bases. CDR1 and CDR2 from the germline V gene are LNHDA and SQIVND (reference sequence). The CDR3 sequence is 16 residues long. V dropped 4 bases and J dropped 4; count of bases not matched to a gene: 10. The CDR3 spells CASSTALAGAGYEQYF. The CDR3 DNA sequence: TGTGCCAGTAGTACCGCCCTAGCGGGAGCCGGGTACGAGCAGTACTTC. The full variable domain, with the rest looked up from reference TRBV19 and TRBJ2-7, is DGGITQSPKYLFRKEGQNVTLSCEQNLNHDAMYWYRQDPGQGLRLIYYSQIVNDFQKGDIAEGYSVSREKKESFPLTVTSAQKNPTAFYLCASSTALAGAGYEQYFGPGTRLTVT.

The genes are TRBV5-1 and TRBJ1-1, with D uncertain. The germline gives CDR1 SGHRS, CDR2 YFSETQ. V was cut by 0 bases and J by 5 bases, with 14 bases left in between. The CDR3 contains 15 residues. The CDR3 DNA reads as TGCGCCAGCAGCTTGGGGGCAGGCGACGGGACTGAAGCTTTCTTT. Protein product: CASSLGAGDGTEAFF. The full variable domain, in which reference TRBV5-1 and TRBJ1-1 provide the parts outside the CDR3, is KAGVTQTPRYLIKTRGQQVTLSCSPISGHRSVSWYQQTPGQGLQFLFEYFSETQRNKGNFPGRFSGRQFSNSRSEMNVSTLELGDSALYLCASSLGAGDGTEAFFGQGTRLTVV.

This clonotype was counted many times. The chain recombines TRBV10-3 with TRBJ2-3; tentatively, D is TRBD1 or TRBD2 (5 bases each). The V gene lost 3 bases and the J gene lost 7 bases, with 17 bases spanning the gap. This CDR3 region has 15 residues. CDR1 ENHRY and CDR2 SYGVKD come from the germline V gene. The CDR3 region is CAISEEGPRGNTQYF. The DNA for the CDR3 is TGTGCCATCAGTGAAGAGGGCCCGAGGGGAAATACGCAGTATTTT.

This clonotype appeared many times. The chain is built from TRBV13 and TRBJ2-7, with D maybe TRBD2 (5 bases). Germline V gene data show CDR1 as PRHDT and CDR2 as FYEKMQ (reference sequence). Trimming took 6 bases from V and 0 from J, leaving 12 bases between them. CDR3 length: 14 residues. The CDR3 nucleotides are TGTGCCAGCAGGCACGGCGGGTCCTCCTACGAGCAGTACTTC. Its translation: CASRHGGSSYEQYF.

This clonotype was counted a few times. The chain employs TRBV25-1 and TRBJ2-7; D unclear. V shed 0 bases and J shed 7 bases, with 19 bases lying between them. The CDR3 consists of 16 residues. CDR1 is MGHDK, CDR2 SYGVNS, per germline. CDR3 in DNA: TGTGCCAGCAGTGAATATTCTGCGGTTTTTCCCCTTGAGCAGTACTTC. This translates into CASSEYSAVFPLEQYF.

This clonotype was observed a few times. V is TRBV20-1 and J is TRBJ2-3; either TRBD1 or TRBD2 may fit D (5 bases each). Germline CDR1 reads DFQATT; CDR2 reads SNEGSKA (reference sequence). V lost 3 bases, J lost 8 bases, and 21 bases lay in between. This CDR3 has 15 amino acids. The CDR3 DNA is TGCAGTGCTAGCGCAGTGGGGAGAGATGGGGGTACGCAGTATTTT. Protein product: CSASAVGRDGGTQYF.

The CDR3 nucleotides read TGCGCCAGCAGCTTTTCAGCGGCCTCCTACGAGCAGTACTTC. Its translation: CASSFSAASYEQYF. The rearrangement joins TRBV5-1 to TRBJ2-7, with D possibly TRBD2 on 5 matching bases. V dropped 2 bases and J dropped 0 bases, with 9 bases sitting between them. The CDR3 loop spans 14 amino acids. Germline CDR1 reads SGHRS; CDR2 reads YFSETQ.

A few counts support this clonotype. The rearrangement joins TRBV4-1 to TRBJ1-4; 8 bases match TRBD1. This CDR3 has 18 residues. The germline CDR1 and CDR2 sequences are MGHRA and YSYEKL. J was trimmed by 2 bases and V by 4 bases; bases with no gene match: 12. Here the CDR3 reads CASSPAQGGVSTNEKLFF. The CDR3, as DNA: TGCGCCAGCAGCCCCGCACAGGGGGGGGTTTCGACTAATGAAAAACTGTTTTTT.

This clonotype appeared many times. The chain combines TRBV27 with TRBJ2-7, with D possibly called TRBD1 or TRBD2 (5 bases each). V lost 4 bases to trimming and J lost 2 bases, with 12 bases between them. The CDR3 contains 14 residues. Germline V gene data show CDR1 as MNHEY and CDR2 as SMNVEV (reference sequence). The chain's CDR3 is CASSSLGVTYEQYF. The CDR3 coding sequence is TGTGCCAGCAGTTCCTTGGGGGTTACCTACGAGCAGTACTTC.

This clonotype has a count of ten or more. CDR3 sequence reads: CASSRPGTGSGEQYF. CDR3 DNA: TGTGCCAGCAGCCGACCGGGGACAGGGTCGGGTGAGCAGTACTTC. The J gene is TRBJ2-7, the V gene TRBV28; 9 bases agree with TRBD1. Losses at the gene ends were 6 bases for V and 7 bases for J; bases not matched to a gene: 13. CDR1 is MDHEN, CDR2 SYDVKM, per germline. The CDR3 runs to 15 residues. Together with reference TRBV28 and TRBJ2-7, the CDR3 gives the full variable domain: DVKVTQSSRYLVKRTGEKVFLECVQDMDHENMFWYRQDPGLGLRLIYFSYDVKMKEKGDIPEGYSVSREKKERFSLILESASTNQTSMYLCASSRPGTGSGEQYFGPGTRLTVT.

The J gene is TRBJ2-3, the V gene TRBV4-1; no reliable D call. CDR1 is MGHRA, CDR2 YSYEKL, per germline. V lost 0 bases and J 6 bases, leaving 10 bases between the germline ends. The CDR3 consists of 14 residues. The CDR3 protein is CASSQDPSTDTQYF. DNA for the CDR3: TGCGCCAGCAGCCAAGACCCTTCGACGGATACGCAGTATTTT.

This clonotype was observed a few times. V usage is TRBV20-1 and J usage is TRBJ2-2; 7 bases align to TRBD2. Germline lookup yields CDR1 DFQATT and CDR2 SNEGSKA (reference sequence). This CDR3 is built from 15 residues. V shed 4 bases, J shed 6 bases, and the junction held 11 bases outside the gene matches. The CDR3: CSATSGASRPGELFF. The DNA for the CDR3 is TGCAGTGCTACAAGCGGGGCTTCCCGCCCCGGGGAGCTGTTTTTT.

Many counts were recorded for this clonotype. V usage is TRBV5-1 and J usage is TRBJ2-7, with TRBD1 matching 8 bases. V shed 3 bases and J 3 bases; nucleotides not matched to a gene: 5. Germline V gives CDR1 SGHRS, CDR2 YFSETQ. The CDR3 length is 14 residues. The CDR3 sequence: CASSSIGQGYEQYF. CDR3 nucleotide sequence: TGCGCCAGCAGCTCGATCGGACAGGGCTACGAGCAGTACTTC.

The rearrangement uses TRBV12-3 or TRBV12-4 and TRBJ1-1; the D gene is possibly TRBD1 (6 bases). Trimming cost V 5 bases and J 10 bases, with 23 bases left between them. The CDR3 has 15 residues. The CDR3 DNA reads TGTGCCAGCAGTACCGAGGGGGGCCAGGATGGTGGAGCTTTCTTT. Its protein product is CASSTEGGQDGGAFF.

This clonotype came up many times. The rearrangement uses TRBV4-1 and TRBJ1-2; no clear D gene. Trimming removed 0 bases from V and 5 bases from J, with 19 bases in between. CDR1 is MGHRA, CDR2 YSYEKL, per germline. The CDR3 sequence is 17 residues long. The CDR3 protein is CASSQDLALRSGYGYTF. CDR3 in DNA: TGCGCCAGCAGCCAAGATCTGGCCCTGCGGTCTGGTTATGGCTACACCTTC.

This clonotype was counted ten times or more. This chain connects TRBV2 to TRBJ1-2; TRBD1 agrees at 9 bases. CDR3 length equals 18 residues. Losses at the gene ends were 6 bases for V and 0 bases for J; bases not matched to a gene: 14. CDR1 SNHLY and CDR2 FYNNEI come from the germline V gene. The CDR3 protein is CASSHNRQGGPSNYGYTF. In DNA, the CDR3 is TGTGCCAGCAGCCACAATAGACAGGGGGGACCATCTAACTATGGCTACACCTTC.

This clonotype was counted ten times or more. The genes are TRBV12-3 or TRBV12-4 and TRBJ2-1; weak D call: TRBD2 (5 bases). The CDR3 spans 15 residues. V was shortened by 5 bases and J by 0 bases, with 11 bases between the two germline ends. CDR3 sequence (DNA): TGTGCCAGCAGTCAGGACTGGGGCTCCTACAATGAGCAGTTCTTC. Translation: CASSQDWGSYNEQFF.

This clonotype came up a few times. This chain joins TRBV19 and TRBJ1-1; D may be TRBD1 (6 bases). The CDR3 runs 17 residues. V shed 7 bases and J shed 4 bases, with 25 bases lying between them. From germline, CDR1 is LNHDA and CDR2 SQIVND (reference sequence). The CDR3 DNA reads TGTGCCAGTAAGTCACTGGGGGCGCAAGGTCAATCCACTGAAGCTTTCTTT. Its protein product is CASKSLGAQGQSTEAFF.

The CDR3 reads CASSISSGSSYEQYF. CDR3 nucleotides: TGTGCCAGTAGTATTAGTAGCGGGAGCTCCTACGAGCAGTACTTC. The chain links TRBV19 to TRBJ2-7; 9 nucleotides align to TRBD2. The CDR3 has 15 residues. Unmatched junction bases numbered 3, after V lost 3 bases and J lost 0 bases. CDR1 and CDR2 (germline): LNHDA, SQIVND (reference sequence).

This clonotype was found many times. V is TRBV7-3 and J is TRBJ2-2, with 8 bases lining up with TRBD2. The CDR3 is 16 amino acids. Trimming cost V 3 bases and J 7 bases; bases outside gene matches: 10. Germline CDR1 SGHTA, CDR2 FQGTGA. DNA for the CDR3: TGTGCCAGCAGCTTCCTGGGACTAGTGGGCGGCGGGGAGCTGTTTTTT. It translates to CASSFLGLVGGGELFF. The variable domain in full, completed from reference TRBV7-3 and TRBJ2-2, reads GAGVSQTPSNKVTEKGKYVELRCDPISGHTALYWYRQSLGQGPEFLIYFQGTGAADDSGLPNDRFFAVRPEGSVSTLKIQRTERGDSAVYLCASSFLGLVGGGELFFGEGSRLTVL.

J is TRBJ2-1 and V is TRBV7-9; D not certain. Germline CDR1 reads SEHNR; CDR2 reads FQNEAQ (reference sequence). The CDR3 has 13 amino acids. The V gene lost 5 bases and the J gene lost 2 bases, with 7 bases spanning the gap. Written as DNA, the CDR3 is TGTGCCAGCAGCCCCAAGACCTACAATGAGCAGTTCTTC. It translates to CASSPKTYNEQFF.

This clonotype appeared many times. The gene calls are TRBV11-2 and TRBJ2-3; 14 bases are a match to TRBD2. Looked up from germline, CDR1 is SGHAT and CDR2 is FQNNGV. With 3 bases clipped from V and 7 bases from J, the junction kept 12 bases outside the gene matches. This CDR3 has 18 residues. The CDR3 loop is CASSFDRTSGRPLNTQYF. The CDR3 region has the DNA TGTGCCAGCAGCTTCGATCGGACTAGCGGGAGGCCCTTAAATACGCAGTATTTT.

The chain joins TRBV4-1 to TRBJ1-5; D is possibly TRBD1 (5 bases). The V gene's germline CDR1 is MGHRA and CDR2 YSYEKL. Trimming shortened V by 4 bases and J by 4 bases, and 14 bases separated the two germline ends. The CDR3 length is 15 residues. Written as DNA, the CDR3 is TGCGCCAGCAGCCGTCGGGGGGAACGGAATCAGCCCCAGCATTTT. It specifies CASSRRGERNQPQHF.

Comment on this clonotype: A clone one base away is much larger, so this may be a read error. The rearrangement joins TRBV7-8 to TRBJ2-7; TRBD2 matches at 8 bases. Trimming at V came to 1 base and at J to 8 bases, leaving 13 bases not matched to a gene. The CDR3 extends over 16 amino acids. Germline-derived CDR1 and CDR2 are SGHVS and FQNEAQ. CDR3 DNA sequence: TGTGCCAGCAGCTTAGGGCATGGACTAGCTTACCCTAAGCAGTACTTC. Its protein is CASSLGHGLAYPKQYF.

This clonotype was seen ten or more times. This chain uses TRBV7-8 with TRBJ2-3, with D perhaps matching TRBD1 (5 bases). The CDR3 length is 14 residues. Between the trimmed V and J ends, which lost 4 bases and 2 bases, there was a span of 10 bases. Germline V gives CDR1 SGHVS, CDR2 FQNEAQ. The CDR3 nucleotides read TGTGCCAGCAGCTCAGGGCGCCCCACAGATACGCAGTATTTT. It specifies CASSSGRPTDTQYF.

The V gene is TRBV4-1, the J gene TRBJ2-7; possible D gene TRBD2, 6 bases. Germline CDR1 MGHRA, CDR2 YSYEKL. V lost 4 bases and J 8 bases, leaving 21 bases between the germline ends. The CDR3 sequence is 15 residues long. The CDR3 DNA sequence: TGCGCCAGCAGCCTCCCTAGCGAAGGGGTCTCCAAGCAGTACTTC. Amino acids: CASSLPSEGVSKQYF.

The sample holds many counts of this clonotype. DNA for the CDR3: TGTGCCAGCAGCTTAGCTAATCCCCCTGATACGCAGTATTTT. This encodes CASSLANPPDTQYF. The chain couples TRBV7-3 to TRBJ2-3; D call uncertain. V dropped 2 bases and J dropped 6 bases, with 12 bases sitting between them. This CDR3 has 14 amino acids. Germline V gene data show CDR1 as SGHTA and CDR2 as FQGTGA.

This clonotype was picked up many times. The chain links TRBV5-1 to TRBJ1-1; the D gene is possibly TRBD1 (5 bases). V was cut by 0 bases and J by 1 base, with 7 bases left in between. CDR3 length: 14 amino acids. The V gene's germline CDR1 is SGHRS and CDR2 YFSETQ. The CDR3 region has the DNA TGCGCCAGCAGCTTGGTTCAGGGGAACACTGAAGCTTTCTTT. This codes for CASSLVQGNTEAFF. Variable domain in full (rest from reference TRBV5-1 and TRBJ1-1): KAGVTQTPRYLIKTRGQQVTLSCSPISGHRSVSWYQQTPGQGLQFLFEYFSETQRNKGNFPGRFSGRQFSNSRSEMNVSTLELGDSALYLCASSLVQGNTEAFFGQGTRLTVV.

This clonotype was observed once. The CDR3 DNA reads TGTGCCAGCAGTCCCGAGATCTATGGCTACACCTTC. Its translation: CASSPEIYGYTF. The chain employs TRBV5-5 and TRBJ1-2; D uncertain. Germline V lookup: CDR1 SGHKS, CDR2 YYEKEE (reference sequence). Between the trimmed V and J ends, which lost 5 bases and 4 bases, there was a span of 9 bases. The CDR3 has 12 amino acids.

This clonotype was picked up a small number of times. This chain uses TRBV28 with TRBJ2-7; 9 bases align to TRBD1. This CDR3 spans 15 amino acids. Germline loops: CDR1 MDHEN, CDR2 SYDVKM. Trimming removed 6 bases from V and 6 bases from J; junction bases left unmatched: 12. The CDR3 loop reads CASSPNGQGSPEQYF. CDR3 bases: TGTGCCAGCAGCCCGAACGGACAGGGGAGCCCCGAGCAGTACTTC.

The gene calls are TRBV20-1 and TRBJ1-2; 7 nucleotides agree with TRBD1. CDR1 is DFQATT, CDR2 SNEGSKA, per germline (reference sequence). The CDR3 contains 13 residues. V was pared by 5 bases and J by 5 bases, with 8 bases of the junction left unmatched. For the CDR3, the DNA is TGCAGTGCTTACGACAGGGACGGGTATGGCTACACCTTC. As protein: CSAYDRDGYGYTF.